Each of the 9 T cell receptor beta chains below was sequenced from the same sample in a study of cytomegalovirus exposure and HLA in healthy donors. PCR was performed using 60 Vbeta and 13 Jbeta primers. Libraries were prepared by immunoSEQ multiplex PCR; TCRdb keeps only in-frame clonotypes and omits some of them. There are about 200,000 clones in the sample, with less than 0.9% held by the top ten. The sequenced sample consisted of PBMCs. The receptors stem from a boy aged 5 to 17 in good health and CMV-seronegative.

This chain joins TRBV7-3 and TRBJ2-3; tentative D call: TRBD2 (5 bases). Germline values: CDR1 SGHTA, CDR2 FQGTGA. The CDR3 length is 13 residues. The V gene lost 1 base and the J gene lost 5 bases, with 7 bases spanning the gap. The CDR3, as DNA: TGTGCCAGCAGCTTAATAGCGAAAGATACGCAGTATTTT. It codes for CASSLIAKDTQYF.

The genes are TRBV7-2 and TRBJ2-3, with D unclear. The CDR3 runs to 16 residues. Germline V gene data show CDR1 as SGHTA and CDR2 as FQGNSA. The V gene lost 2 bases and the J gene lost 2 bases, with 14 bases spanning the gap. The CDR3: CASSLIGGPITDTQYF. The CDR3 DNA sequence: TGTGCCAGCAGCTTAATAGGCGGTCCAATCACAGATACGCAGTATTTT.

Comment on this clone: It is likely a read error, because the conserved phenylalanine at the end of the CDR3 is missing. No DNA is shown, since the ends of the CDR3 on it are uncertain; the CDR3 is the one TCRdb lists. The rearrangement links TRBV5-4 to TRBJ1-3; TRBD1, the table's D call, was not compared with the DNA. The CDR3 is 11 amino acids in total, end residues counted. Germline CDR1 reads SGHNT; CDR2 reads YYREEE (reference sequence). The CDR3 reads CASRMQGARYV.

CDR3 in amino acids: CASSPLSRGRGANVLTF. For the CDR3, the DNA is TGTGCCAGCAGTCCCTTATCCAGGGGGCGCGGGGCCAACGTCCTGACTTTC. The V call is TRBV27, the J call TRBJ2-6; 8 nucleotides match TRBD1. This CDR3 comprises 17 residues. V was clipped by 5 bases and J by 4 bases; unmatched bases: 10. Germline-derived CDR1 and CDR2 are MNHEY and SMNVEV (reference sequence).

This chain joins TRBV11-3 and TRBJ2-3; TRBD1 aligns across 9 bases. V trimming: 4 bases; J trimming: 7 bases; junction bases outside the gene matches: 6. Germline-derived CDR1 and CDR2 are SGHNT and YENEEA. The CDR3 has 14 residues. The CDR3 nucleotides are TGTGCCAGCAGCTCCCCGGGACAGGGTCATACGCAGTATTTT. This translates into CASSSPGQGHTQYF.

The chain combines TRBV5-1 with TRBJ1-6; TRBD1 is a possible D gene (5 bases). CDR1 and CDR2 from the germline V gene are SGHRS and YFSETQ. V was cut by 0 bases and J by 7 bases, with 14 bases left in between. This CDR3 contains 16 residues. The CDR3 protein is CASSLGQSGANSPLHF. The CDR3 bases are TGCGCCAGCAGCTTGGGACAGTCGGGCGCGAATTCACCCCTCCACTTT.

The chain carries TRBV5-1 and TRBJ2-2, with a possible D match to TRBD1 (5 bases). Looked up from germline, CDR1 is SGHRS and CDR2 is YFSETQ. CDR3 length: 13 residues. Trimming cost V 0 bases and J 6 bases, with 6 bases left between them. CDR3 sequence (DNA): TGCGCCAGCAGCTTGGAAGGGGCCGGGGAGCTGTTTTTT. It translates to CASSLEGAGELFF.

The chain combines TRBV19 with TRBJ1-2, with 7 bases identical to TRBD1. The germline V gene encodes CDR1 LNHDA and CDR2 SQIVND (reference sequence). V was pared by 5 bases and J by 8 bases, with 14 bases of the junction left unmatched. The CDR3 spans 15 residues. In DNA, the CDR3 is TGTGCCAGTAGTTCTGTCGAGGGGGCCGTGGTAGGCTACACCTTC. Residues: CASSSVEGAVVGYTF. Full variable domain (outside the CDR3, taken from reference TRBV19 and TRBJ1-2): DGGITQSPKYLFRKEGQNVTLSCEQNLNHDAMYWYRQDPGQGLRLIYYSQIVNDFQKGDIAEGYSVSREKKESFPLTVTSAQKNPTAFYLCASSSVEGAVVGYTFGSGTRLTVV.

The rearrangement uses TRBV6-1 and TRBJ1-3; TRBD1 matches 7 bases. Germline loops: CDR1 MNHNS, CDR2 SASEGT. The CDR3 runs to 15 residues. With V trimmed by 6 bases and J by 0 bases, 5 bases remained unmatched. The CDR3 is CASRGQPSSGNTIYF. CDR3 DNA sequence: TGTGCCAGCAGGGGACAGCCAAGCTCTGGAAACACCATATATTTT.